The 8 T cell receptor beta chains presented below share a single source sample, sequenced in a study of cytomegalovirus exposure and HLA in healthy donors. A multiplex PCR was run with 60 Vbeta primers and 13 Jbeta primers. TCRdb's table, derived via immunoSEQ multiplex PCR, lists solely in-frame clones and lacks some. In the table there are more than 85,000 clones, approximately 83% of which are singletons. The source material was PBMCs. The source of these receptors is a man aged 18 to 35 in good health and CMV-seronegative.

This clone was seen only once. V usage is TRBV18 and J usage is TRBJ1-1, with 7 bases lining up with TRBD1. J was trimmed by 7 bases and V by 4 bases; bases with no gene match: 6. Germline CDR1 reads KGHSH; CDR2 reads LQKENI. There are 13 residues in the CDR3. This CDR3 reads CASSLGTANEAFF. DNA for the CDR3: TGTGCCAGCTCACTGGGGACAGCGAATGAAGCTTTCTTT.

This chain links TRBV4-3 with TRBJ2-5, with 10 bases fitting TRBD1. The germline V gene has CDR1 LGHNA and CDR2 YSLEER. The CDR3 totals 16 residues. Trimming removed 4 bases from V and 2 bases from J; junction bases left unmatched: 7. CDR3 in amino acids: CASSLFTGQGQETQYF. The CDR3 coding sequence is TGCGCCAGCAGCCTTTTTACGGGACAGGGGCAAGAGACCCAGTACTTC.

The CDR3 nucleotides read TGTGCCAGCAGTTTAACCAGGACAGGGGTATCGTCAGGTGAGCAGTTCTTC. Protein product: CASSLTRTGVSSGEQFF. This chain uses TRBV27 with TRBJ2-1; TRBD1 aligns across 9 bases. Per the germline V gene, CDR1 is MNHEY and CDR2 is SMNVEV (reference sequence). This CDR3 is 17 amino acids long. After removal of 2 bases from V and 9 bases from J, the junction contained 14 bases not matched to a gene.

The gene calls are TRBV19 and TRBJ2-3, with 13 bases fitting TRBD2. This CDR3 has 16 amino acids. Trimming took 3 bases from V and 9 from J; bases not matched to a gene: 9. The germline V gene has CDR1 LNHDA and CDR2 SQIVND (reference sequence). CDR3 bases: TGTGCCAGTAGTATCCTCCGCGGGACTAGCGGGACAACGCAGTATTTT. It encodes CASSILRGTSGTTQYF. The full variable domain, completed using reference TRBV19 and TRBJ2-3, is DGGITQSPKYLFRKEGQNVTLSCEQNLNHDAMYWYRQDPGQGLRLIYYSQIVNDFQKGDIAEGYSVSREKKESFPLTVTSAQKNPTAFYLCASSILRGTSGTTQYFGPGTRLTVL.

This chain connects TRBV7-2 to TRBJ2-7; TRBD1 might be the D (5 bases). Germline V gene data show CDR1 as SGHTA and CDR2 as FQGNSA. This CDR3 contains 16 residues. V was trimmed by 6 bases and J by 0 bases, leaving 18 bases between them. The CDR3 DNA reads TGTGCCAGCAGTGGGTTGGGGCCTCCTCTCTCCTACGAGCAGTACTTC. It specifies CASSGLGPPLSYEQYF.

This chain links TRBV9 with TRBJ2-7; TRBD2 aligns across 7 bases. This CDR3 has 14 amino acids. Per the germline V gene, CDR1 is SGDLS and CDR2 is YYNGEE. Trimming removed 3 bases from V and 5 bases from J; junction bases left unmatched: 8. In DNA form, the CDR3 reads TGTGCCAGCAGCGCCCTGGCGGGAGTAAACGAGCAGTACTTC. Residues: CASSALAGVNEQYF.

The chain links TRBV4-3 to TRBJ1-1; D unclear. From germline, CDR1 is LGHNA and CDR2 YSLEER. The ends were cut back, 0 bases at V and 3 bases at J, with 14 bases in the middle. CDR3 size: 16 residues. The CDR3 DNA reads TGCGCCAGCAGCCAAGAGAGACGGAGACGGTACACTGAAGCTTTCTTT. It is translated as CASSQERRRRYTEAFF.

V and J are TRBV5-1 and TRBJ1-2, with 7 bases identical to TRBD1. After removal of 2 bases from V and 8 bases from J, the junction contained 3 bases not matched to a gene. Germline V gives CDR1 SGHRS, CDR2 YFSETQ. The CDR3 spans 12 residues. The CDR3 protein is CASSFQGDGYTF. DNA of the CDR3: TGCGCCAGCAGCTTCCAGGGGGACGGCTACACCTTC.